The sequence of this TCR beta chain was determined in a study of PD-L1 blockade in urothelial cancer. Libraries were prepared by immunoSEQ multiplex PCR; TCRdb keeps only in-frame clonotypes and omits some of them. The sample comprises about 24,000 clones, roughly 85% of which are singletons, and 3% rests with the top ten. Germline loops: CDR1 LNHDA, CDR2 SQIVND (reference sequence). The CDR3 totals 13 residues. V lost 6 bases and J lost 8; bases outside the gene matches: 7. Here the sequenced sample was PBMCs, taken around atezolizumab (anti-PD-L1) treatment. This receptor was obtained from a man aged 50-60 years with urothelial cancer. The chain carries TRBV19 and TRBJ2-4, with 7 bases aligning to TRBD2. In DNA form, the CDR3 reads TGTGCCAGTAGGGGAGGGGCGGAATACATTCAGTACTTC. Protein: CASRGGAEYIQYF.